This TCR beta chain was documented in a study of cytomegalovirus exposure and HLA in healthy donors. Trimming pared 10 bases from V and 0 bases from J, leaving 17 bases between. Germline assignment: CDR1 LNHDA and CDR2 SQIVND (reference sequence). The CDR3 contains 15 residues. In the PCR, 60 Vbeta and 13 Jbeta primers were used. Only in-frame clones appear in the TCRdb table, and some are missing; sequencing was by immunoSEQ multiplex PCR. The sample lists around 160,000 clones; approximately 75% were seen once. This chain connects TRBV19 to TRBJ2-3; a weak D match, TRBD1 (5 bases). The specimen was PBMCs. The sequence was obtained from a man aged 50-59 years in good health and CMV-seropositive. CDR3 sequence: CATKSMTASTDTQYF. DNA of the CDR3: TGTGCCACTAAATCCATGACAGCTAGCACAGATACGCAGTATTTT.